The source of this T cell receptor (beta chain) is a study of shared clonotypes between healthy human individuals. The CDR3 sequence is 18 residues long. Germline V gene data show CDR1 as SNHLY and CDR2 as FYNNEI. Trimming removed 4 bases from V and 3 bases from J, with 25 bases in between. On this clone: Its target is not known.

Under the authors' procedure: In the immunoSEQ data, sequences were junction-only and lacked quality scores, so filtering differed. Measured with immunoSEQ multiplex PCR; TCRdb has only the in-frame clones, and not every one. V and J calls plus clone size are reproduced from that table; the DNA served to infer D and trimming. The table lists some 2.4 million clones, 80% to 95% of them singletons. Points from the study as a whole: A handful of donors showed sharing of approximately 4.7% of naive CD4 clonotypes.

This sequence joins TRBV2 and TRBJ2-7; tentatively, D is TRBD2 (6 bases). Sequenced material: naive CD4+ T cells from PBMCs. Subset here: CD45RA+ positively selected. The sequence derives from a man aged 18 to 30 in good health. Some clones in this sample may be carry-over from other donors' samples. CDR3 loop: CASSVSGEFGGILYEQYF. In DNA form, the CDR3 reads TGTGCCAGCAGTGTTTCGGGAGAGTTCGGAGGGATCCTCTACGAGCAGTACTTC.